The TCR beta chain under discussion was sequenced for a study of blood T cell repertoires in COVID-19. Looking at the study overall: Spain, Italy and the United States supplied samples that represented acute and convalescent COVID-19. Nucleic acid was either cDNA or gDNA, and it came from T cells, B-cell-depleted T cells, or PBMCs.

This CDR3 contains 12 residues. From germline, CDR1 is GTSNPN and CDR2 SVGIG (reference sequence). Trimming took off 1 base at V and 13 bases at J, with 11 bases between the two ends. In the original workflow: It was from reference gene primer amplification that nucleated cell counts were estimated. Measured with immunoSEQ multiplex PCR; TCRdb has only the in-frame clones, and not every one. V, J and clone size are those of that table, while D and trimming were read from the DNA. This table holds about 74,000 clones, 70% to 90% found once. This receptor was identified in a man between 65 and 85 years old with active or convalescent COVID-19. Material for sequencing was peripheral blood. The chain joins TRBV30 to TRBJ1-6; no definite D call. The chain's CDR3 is CAWSETALPLHF. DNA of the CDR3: TGTGCCTGGAGTGAAACAGCTCTCCCCCTCCACTTT.